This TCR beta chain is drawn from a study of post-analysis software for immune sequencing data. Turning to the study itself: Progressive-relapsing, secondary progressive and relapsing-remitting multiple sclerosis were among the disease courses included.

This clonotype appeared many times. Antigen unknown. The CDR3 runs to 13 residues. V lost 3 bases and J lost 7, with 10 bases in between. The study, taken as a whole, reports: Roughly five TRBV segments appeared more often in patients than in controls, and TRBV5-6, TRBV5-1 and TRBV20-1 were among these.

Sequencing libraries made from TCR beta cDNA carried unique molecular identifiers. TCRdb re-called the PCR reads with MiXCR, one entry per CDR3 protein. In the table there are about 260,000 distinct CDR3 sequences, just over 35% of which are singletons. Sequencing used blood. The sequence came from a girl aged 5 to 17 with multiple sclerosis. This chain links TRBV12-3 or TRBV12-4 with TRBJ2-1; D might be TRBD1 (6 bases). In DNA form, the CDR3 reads TGTGCCAGCAGTTTGACCCAGGGGAATGAGCAGTTCTTC. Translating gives CASSLTQGNEQFF.